Below, one T cell receptor (beta chain) is given with its context. What it binds is not known. The record originates from a study of cytomegalovirus exposure and HLA in healthy donors. It was with 60 Vbeta and 13 Jbeta primers that the PCR ran. Assay: immunoSEQ multiplex PCR; the TCRdb copy retains only in-frame clones and omits some. There are 150,000 to 200,000 clones in the sample; less than 90% occur only once, and under 1.5% lies in the top ten. Whole-study findings and limits: It was reported that the classifier diagnosed cytomegalovirus status with high specificity and sensitivity in both the original and validation cohorts.

The CDR3 has 15 residues. V lost 6 bases and J 2 bases, leaving 14 bases between the germline ends. Germline V gene sequence: CDR1 SGHVS, CDR2 FQNEAQ. The chain uses TRBV7-8 and TRBJ1-5, with a possible D match to TRBD1 (6 bases). Sequencing was done on a sample of PBMCs. The clonotype was recovered from a girl between 5 and 17 years old in good health and CMV-seropositive. CDR3 sequence (DNA): TGTGCCAGCAGTCGAGGGGGATACGGCAATCAGCCCCAGCATTTT. This encodes CASSRGGYGNQPQHF.